A single T cell receptor (beta chain) is shown here with its context. Its antigen is not identified. These data come from a study of radiotherapy plus CTLA-4 blockade in lung cancer. Turning to the study itself: Objective responses occurred in roughly a sixth of patients; around 31% had disease control. General study results and limits: Early blood T cell clone dynamics, with interferon-beta, were reported to best predict response. TCR clones of tumor origin grew in blood after radiotherapy plus ipilimumab.

This table comes from immunoSEQ multiplex PCR, and its TCRdb copy is limited to in-frame clones, with some not included. The data contain 14,000 to 15,000 clones, 70% to 85% of them singletons. The study gave focal radiation plus ipilimumab CTLA-4 blockade to patients with chemo-refractory metastatic non-small-cell lung cancer. The sample here was peripheral blood, taken from a patient treated with radiotherapy plus ipilimumab. The receptor's source is a human donor with non-small cell lung cancer whose response to radiotherapy plus ipilimumab could not be evaluated.

CDR3 in DNA: TGTGCCTGGACTCAGGACAGGGATGGCTACACCTTC. Its protein product is CAWTQDRDGYTF. This chain joins TRBV30 and TRBJ1-2, with TRBD1 matching 8 bases. After removal of 4 bases from V and 6 bases from J, the junction contained 4 bases not matched to a gene. Looked up from germline, CDR1 is GTSNPN and CDR2 is SVGIG (reference sequence). CDR3 length: 12 amino acids.